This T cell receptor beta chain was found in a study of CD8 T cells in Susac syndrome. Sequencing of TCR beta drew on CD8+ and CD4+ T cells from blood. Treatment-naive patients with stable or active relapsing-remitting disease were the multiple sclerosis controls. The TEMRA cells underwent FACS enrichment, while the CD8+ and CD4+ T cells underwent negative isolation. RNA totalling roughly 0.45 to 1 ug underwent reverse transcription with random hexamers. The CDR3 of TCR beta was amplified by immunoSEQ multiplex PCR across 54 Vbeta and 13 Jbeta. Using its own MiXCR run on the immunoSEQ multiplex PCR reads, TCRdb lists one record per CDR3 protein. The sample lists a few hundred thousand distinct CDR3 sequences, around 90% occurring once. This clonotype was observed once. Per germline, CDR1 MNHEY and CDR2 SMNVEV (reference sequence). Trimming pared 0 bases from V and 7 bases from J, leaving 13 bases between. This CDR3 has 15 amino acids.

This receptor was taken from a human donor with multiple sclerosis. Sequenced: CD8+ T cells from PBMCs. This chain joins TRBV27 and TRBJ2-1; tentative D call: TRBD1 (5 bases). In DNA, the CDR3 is TGTGCCAGCAGTTTATCCGGCGGACAAGGGAATGAGCAGTTCTTC. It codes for CASSLSGGQGNEQFF.